Listed below are T cell receptor beta chains from one sample, sequenced in a study of blood T cell repertoires in COVID-19. This table comes from immunoSEQ multiplex PCR, and its TCRdb copy is limited to in-frame clones, with some not included. The table lists some 150,000 clones, around 82% of them singletons. The sequenced sample consisted of peripheral blood. The receptors come from a man between 60 and 75 years old with acute or convalescent COVID-19. Each CDR3 is given with its conserved first and last residue. A D gene is named only where the DNA matches it firmly. Expanded clones are given a class, and other clones once, few, many or no size at all.

cdr3_length: 11
clone_size: .
v_call: TRBV5-4
d_call: .
j_call: TRBJ2-7
cdr3_nt: TGTGCCAGCAGCTTGAGTAGCGAGCAGTACTTC
cdr3_aa: CASSLSSEQYF

cdr3_length: 13
clone_size: .
v_call: TRBV5-1
d_call: .
j_call: TRBJ2-7
cdr3_nt: TGCGCCAGCAGCTTGACGGCAGGGGCCGAGCAGTACTTC
cdr3_aa: CASSLTAGAEQYF

cdr3_length: 16
clone_size: .
v_call: TRBV3-1/TRBV3-2
d_call: TRBD2
j_call: TRBJ2-3
cdr3_nt: TGTGCCAGCAGCCACCGGACTAGCGGGAGGACAGATACGCAGTATTTT
cdr3_aa: CASSHRTSGRTDTQYF

cdr3_length: 15
clone_size: once
v_call: TRBV7-9
d_call: TRBD1
j_call: TRBJ2-3
cdr3_nt: TGTGCCAGCAGCACCGGGACAGGGGTCGCAGATACGCAGTATTTT
cdr3_aa: CASSTGTGVADTQYF

cdr3_length: 14
clone_size: .
v_call: TRBV6-5
d_call: .
j_call: TRBJ1-1
cdr3_nt: TGTGCCAGCAGCTTCGGACGGGGGGCCACTGAAGCTTTCTTT
cdr3_aa: CASSFGRGATEAFF

cdr3_length: 16
clone_size: .
v_call: TRBV19
d_call: .
j_call: TRBJ2-1
cdr3_nt: TGTGCCAGTAGAGAGGACACGCCCCACTCCTACAATGAGCAGTTCTTC
cdr3_aa: CASREDTPHSYNEQFF

cdr3_length: 14
clone_size: .
v_call: TRBV7-3
d_call: .
j_call: TRBJ2-3
cdr3_nt: TGTGCCAGCAGCTCCATGGCTAGCACAGATACGCAGTATTTT
cdr3_aa: CASSSMASTDTQYF

cdr3_length: 16
clone_size: .
v_call: TRBV25-1
d_call: .
j_call: TRBJ2-6
cdr3_nt: TGTGCCAGCAGTGACCAACAGGTTGCTGGGGCCAACGTCCTGACTTTC
cdr3_aa: CASSDQQVAGANVLTF

cdr3_length: 14
clone_size: .
v_call: TRBV19
d_call: .
j_call: TRBJ2-7
cdr3_nt: TGTGCCAGTAGTATTCAGGACAGCTCCTACGAGCAGTACTTC
cdr3_aa: CASSIQDSSYEQYF

cdr3_length: 11
clone_size: .
v_call: TRBV6-5
d_call: .
j_call: TRBJ1-1
cdr3_nt: TGTGCCAGCAGGGGGGCAACTGAAGCTTTCTTT
cdr3_aa: CASRGATEAFF

cdr3_length: 14
clone_size: .
v_call: TRBV10-3
d_call: .
j_call: TRBJ2-3
cdr3_nt: TGTGCCACCTTAGACGCCGGCGGAACAGATACGCAGTATTTT
cdr3_aa: CATLDAGGTDTQYF

cdr3_length: 16
clone_size: .
v_call: TRBV5-1
d_call: TRBD2
j_call: TRBJ2-3
cdr3_nt: TGCGCCAGCAGCTTGGCAGCGGGAGGGGACACAGATACGCAGTATTTT
cdr3_aa: CASSLAAGGDTDTQYF

cdr3_length: 15
clone_size: .
v_call: TRBV15
d_call: .
j_call: TRBJ2-1
cdr3_nt: TGTGCCACCAGCAGAGGGGACTGGGCCCTCAATGAGCAGTTCTTC
cdr3_aa: CATSRGDWALNEQFF

cdr3_length: 12
clone_size: few
v_call: TRBV29-1
d_call: .
j_call: TRBJ2-5
cdr3_nt: TGCAGCGTTGAATCCACCGGAGATTCCCAGTACTTC
cdr3_aa: CSVESTGDSQYF

cdr3_length: 16
clone_size: .
v_call: TRBV19
d_call: TRBD2
j_call: TRBJ2-5
cdr3_nt: TGTGCCAGTAGTTCCCGACTAGCGGGAGTTGGAGAGACCCAGTACTTC
cdr3_aa: CASSSRLAGVGETQYF

cdr3_length: 14
clone_size: .
v_call: TRBV11-2
d_call: TRBD2
j_call: TRBJ2-1
cdr3_nt: TGTGCCAGCAGTCCGGGACTAGCGGGGTTAGGGCAGTTCTTC
cdr3_aa: CASSPGLAGLGQFF

cdr3_length: 13
clone_size: .
v_call: TRBV30
d_call: .
j_call: TRBJ2-2
cdr3_nt: TGTGCTTTGTCCGTCAGGGGCACCGGGGAGCTGTTTTTT
cdr3_aa: CALSVRGTGELFF

cdr3_length: 13
clone_size: .
v_call: TRBV28
d_call: .
j_call: TRBJ2-2
cdr3_nt: TGTGCCAGCAGTTTAATCAGGTTTGGGGAGCTGTTTTTT
cdr3_aa: CASSLIRFGELFF

cdr3_length: 17
clone_size: .
v_call: TRBV4-1
d_call: TRBD2
j_call: TRBJ2-7
cdr3_nt: TGCGCCAGCAGCCAAGATGATCAGGCTAGCGGGTATTACGAGCAGTACTTC
cdr3_aa: CASSQDDQASGYYEQYF

cdr3_length: 16
clone_size: .
v_call: TRBV19
d_call: TRBD2
j_call: TRBJ2-7
cdr3_nt: TGTGCCAGTAGTACCCTACTAGCGGGAGGGTCCTACGAGCAGTACTTC
cdr3_aa: CASSTLLAGGSYEQYF

cdr3_length: 17
clone_size: many
v_call: TRBV4-2
d_call: .
j_call: TRBJ2-6
cdr3_nt: TGTGCCAGCAGCCAAGCCGCACAGGGCTCTGGGGCCAACGTCCTGACTTTC
cdr3_aa: CASSQAAQGSGANVLTF

cdr3_length: 13
clone_size: .
v_call: TRBV6-6
d_call: .
j_call: TRBJ1-5
cdr3_nt: TGTGCCAGCAGGTTACAGGGTAATCAGCCCCAGCATTTT
cdr3_aa: CASRLQGNQPQHF

cdr3_length: 14
clone_size: .
v_call: TRBV5-5
d_call: TRBD1
j_call: TRBJ1-5
cdr3_nt: TGTGCCAGCAGCTTCCTTGACAGGGAACAACCCCAGCATTTT
cdr3_aa: CASSFLDREQPQHF

cdr3_length: 14
clone_size: .
v_call: TRBV28
d_call: TRBD1
j_call: TRBJ2-7
cdr3_nt: TGTGCCAGCAGTTCCTCCCAGGGGGCGGGAGAGCAGTACTTC
cdr3_aa: CASSSSQGAGEQYF

cdr3_length: 16
clone_size: once
v_call: TRBV7-9
d_call: TRBD1
j_call: TRBJ1-2
cdr3_nt: TGTGCCAGCAGCTTAGTTTTCGGGACAGCGAACTATGGCTACACCTTC
cdr3_aa: CASSLVFGTANYGYTF

cdr3_length: 15
clone_size: .
v_call: TRBV18
d_call: .
j_call: TRBJ2-5
cdr3_nt: TGTGCCAGCTCCGCAGCCCCAGGGCGGCAAGAGACCCAGTACTTC
cdr3_aa: CASSAAPGRQETQYF

cdr3_length: 17
clone_size: .
v_call: TRBV4-1
d_call: TRBD1
j_call: TRBJ1-2
cdr3_nt: TGCGCCAGCAGCCAAGGAGGGGTTATGACAGGGGGGAATGGCTACACCTTC
cdr3_aa: CASSQGGVMTGGNGYTF

cdr3_length: 12
clone_size: .
v_call: TRBV12-3/TRBV12-4
d_call: .
j_call: TRBJ2-1
cdr3_nt: TGTGCCAGCAGACGCCAGGGCAATGAGCAGTTCTTC
cdr3_aa: CASRRQGNEQFF

cdr3_length: 14
clone_size: many
v_call: TRBV7-9
d_call: TRBD1
j_call: TRBJ2-1
cdr3_nt: TGTGCCAGCAGCTTGGACAGGGAATACAATGAGCAGTTCTTC
cdr3_aa: CASSLDREYNEQFF

cdr3_length: 15
clone_size: few
v_call: TRBV6-1
d_call: TRBD2
j_call: TRBJ2-7
cdr3_nt: TGTGCCAGCAGTGAAGTGGACGGGGGGTTCTACGAGCAGTACTTC
cdr3_aa: CASSEVDGGFYEQYF

cdr3_length: 13
clone_size: .
v_call: TRBV30
d_call: TRBD1
j_call: TRBJ1-5
cdr3_nt: TGTGCCAGTGACAGGGGAATAGGTCAGCCCCAGCATTTT
cdr3_aa: CASDRGIGQPQHF

cdr3_length: 12
clone_size: .
v_call: TRBV10-3
d_call: TRBD1
j_call: TRBJ2-7
cdr3_nt: TGTGCCATCAGTGGGACAGGTTACGAGCAGTACTTC
cdr3_aa: CAISGTGYEQYF

cdr3_length: 15
clone_size: .
v_call: TRBV3-1/TRBV3-2
d_call: TRBD1
j_call: TRBJ1-3
cdr3_nt: TGTGCCAGCAGCCTAAAACGGGACAGGGCTGACACCATATATTTT
cdr3_aa: CASSLKRDRADTIYF

cdr3_length: 14
clone_size: .
v_call: TRBV28
d_call: TRBD1
j_call: TRBJ1-5
cdr3_nt: TGTGCCAGCAGTATTGACAGGGATGATCAGCCCCAGCATTTT
cdr3_aa: CASSIDRDDQPQHF

cdr3_length: 18
clone_size: .
v_call: TRBV16
d_call: TRBD2
j_call: TRBJ2-1
cdr3_nt: TGTGCCAGCAGCCCTTTATCGGGGCTAGCGGCCACCTACAATGAGCAGTTCTTC
cdr3_aa: CASSPLSGLAATYNEQFF

cdr3_length: 14
clone_size: medium-sized
v_call: TRBV27
d_call: TRBD1
j_call: TRBJ2-7
cdr3_nt: TGTGCCAGCGGCGGGACAGGCAGACCCTACGAGCAGTACTTC
cdr3_aa: CASGGTGRPYEQYF

cdr3_length: 13
clone_size: .
v_call: TRBV5-1
d_call: .
j_call: TRBJ1-2
cdr3_nt: TGCGCCAGCAGCGAGAGTCCTAACTATGGCTACACCTTC
cdr3_aa: CASSESPNYGYTF

cdr3_length: 15
clone_size: .
v_call: TRBV27
d_call: .
j_call: TRBJ2-1
cdr3_nt: TGTGCCAGCAGTCAGACAGGACCCTTGTACAATGAGCAGTTCTTC
cdr3_aa: CASSQTGPLYNEQFF

cdr3_length: 16
clone_size: .
v_call: TRBV2
d_call: TRBD1
j_call: TRBJ1-6
cdr3_nt: TGTGCCAGCAGTGAAGGACAGGGGGCAAGTTCATCACCCCTCCACTTT
cdr3_aa: CASSEGQGASSSPLHF

cdr3_length: 14
clone_size: .
v_call: TRBV4-2
d_call: .
j_call: TRBJ2-7
cdr3_nt: TGTGCCAGCAGCCACCCCGACCGGGTTGACGAGCAGTACTTC
cdr3_aa: CASSHPDRVDEQYF

cdr3_length: 13
clone_size: once
v_call: TRBV6-1
d_call: .
j_call: TRBJ2-3
cdr3_nt: TGTGCCAGCAGTGAACTAGGGGGAGATACGCAGTATTTT
cdr3_aa: CASSELGGDTQYF

cdr3_length: 18
clone_size: .
v_call: TRBV6-2/TRBV6-3
d_call: TRBD2
j_call: TRBJ2-7
cdr3_nt: TGTGCCAGCAGTTACTCGACTCTTGGAACTAGCGGCTCCTACGAGCAGTACTTC
cdr3_aa: CASSYSTLGTSGSYEQYF

cdr3_length: 14
clone_size: .
v_call: TRBV5-1
d_call: .
j_call: TRBJ1-2
cdr3_nt: TGCGCCAGCAGCTCGGGACTCCAAAACTATGGCTACACCTTC
cdr3_aa: CASSSGLQNYGYTF

cdr3_length: 12
clone_size: .
v_call: TRBV12-5
d_call: .
j_call: TRBJ2-7
cdr3_nt: TGTGCTAGTGCTTTGATCGGTTACGAGCAGTACTTC
cdr3_aa: CASALIGYEQYF

cdr3_length: 15
clone_size: .
v_call: TRBV3-1/TRBV3-2
d_call: .
j_call: TRBJ2-1
cdr3_nt: TGTGCCAGCAGCCAAAGCAGGGAGGCCCTCAATGAGCAGTTCTTC
cdr3_aa: CASSQSREALNEQFF